The next 17 T cell receptor beta chains were all read from a single sample in a study of T cells after yellow fever vaccination. A single record per CDR3 protein comes from TCRdb applying MiXCR to the 5' RACE reads. The table records some 400,000 distinct CDR3 sequences, roughly a sixth of them present only once. The source was PBMCs, collected before the yellow fever booster vaccination. These TCRs come from a man younger than 35 who received the YFV17D yellow fever vaccine.

The J gene is TRBJ1-4, the V gene TRBV12-3 or TRBV12-4, with D tentatively TRBD1 (6 bases). The V and J ends lost 4 bases and 9 bases respectively, with 12 bases between them. The CDR3 extends over 13 amino acids. CDR3 amino acids: CASSSEGGKKLFF. The CDR3 DNA reads TGTGCCAGCAGTTCCGAAGGGGGGAAAAAACTGTTTTTT.

This clonotype was counted at least ten times. The chain couples TRBV15 to TRBJ2-7, with a possible D match to TRBD1 (5 bases). Germline V gene lookup returns CDR1 LNHNV and CDR2 YYDKDF (reference sequence). V shed 1 base and J shed 4 bases, with 8 bases lying between them. This CDR3 is built from 13 residues. This CDR3 is CATSRAPGYEQYV. In nucleotides, the CDR3 is TGTGCCACCAGCAGAGCCCCAGGGTACGAGCAGTACGTC.

This clonotype has only a few counts. The rearrangement joins TRBV27 to TRBJ1-5; D is unresolved. The ends were cut back, 5 bases at V and 0 bases at J, with 8 bases in the middle. There are 14 residues in the CDR3. Germline V gene data show CDR1 as MNHEY and CDR2 as SMNVEV (reference sequence). DNA for the CDR3: TGTGCCAGCAGTCTACAGAGTAGCAATCAGCCCCAGCATTTT. Protein product: CASSLQSSNQPQHF.

This clonotype was detected only a few times. This chain links TRBV18 with TRBJ1-1; a possible D gene is TRBD1 (6 bases). The CDR3 has 13 residues. Trimming pared 4 bases from V and 6 bases from J, leaving 12 bases between. Germline CDR1 reads KGHSH; CDR2 reads LQKENI. The CDR3 loop reads CASSRGGRAEAFF. The CDR3 region has the DNA TGTGCCAGCTCACGAGGGGGTAGGGCTGAAGCTTTCTTT. The full variable domain, with the rest looked up from reference TRBV18 and TRBJ1-1, is NAGVMQNPRHLVRRRGQEARLRCSPMKGHSHVYWYRQLPEEGLKFMVYLQKENIIDESGMPKERFSAEFPKEGPSILRIQQVVRGDSAAYFCASSRGGRAEAFFGQGTRLTVV.

This clonotype was seen a handful of times. The chain employs TRBV28 and TRBJ1-1; D gene ambiguous. This CDR3 has 14 residues. V gave up 8 bases and J gave up 0 bases, with 13 bases separating them. Germline assignment: CDR1 MDHEN and CDR2 SYDVKM. The CDR3 reads CASLSLGLNTEAFF. CDR3 in DNA: TGTGCCAGCCTTAGCCTGGGGTTGAACACTGAAGCTTTCTTT.

This clonotype occurred a few times. This chain uses TRBV29-1 with TRBJ2-3; 9 bases are shared with TRBD2. Germline assignment: CDR1 SQVTM and CDR2 ANQGSEA. The CDR3 length is 14 residues. The J segment lost 6 bases and the V segment lost 2 bases, leaving 6 bases of the junction unmatched. The CDR3 sequence: CSVELAGQGDTQYF. CDR3 in DNA: TGCAGCGTTGAACTAGCGGGGCAAGGGGATACGCAGTATTTT.

This chain joins TRBV24-1 and TRBJ2-5; D is undetermined. The CDR3 is 12 amino acids. The V and J ends lost 4 bases and 5 bases respectively, with 7 bases between them. From germline, CDR1 is KGHDR and CDR2 SFDVKD. The CDR3 DNA reads TGTGCCACCAGTGACTCCCTGGAGACCCAGTACTTC. Translated: CATSDSLETQYF.

This clonotype was seen a few times. The CDR3 DNA is TGCGCCAGCTCCAGGGGGACAGTTTCAGGAAACACCATATATTTT. The encoded protein is CASSRGTVSGNTIYF. The J gene is TRBJ1-3, the V gene TRBV4-3, with 7 bases that match TRBD1. Germline CDR1 and CDR2: LGHNA and YSLEER. V was pared by 8 bases and J by 4 bases, with 11 bases of the junction left unmatched. This CDR3 region has 15 residues.

The rearrangement links TRBV20-1 to TRBJ2-3, with 7 bases aligning to TRBD2. Germline V gene lookup returns CDR1 DFQATT and CDR2 SNEGSKA (reference sequence). Trimming cost V 5 bases and J 1 base; bases outside gene matches: 9. This CDR3 is 15 amino acids long. CDR3 residues: CSADHWAGGTDTQYF. CDR3 coding DNA: TGCAGTGCTGACCATTGGGCGGGGGGCACAGATACGCAGTATTTT.

This chain links TRBV7-6 with TRBJ1-1; D call uncertain. The CDR3 is 14 amino acids. Looked up from germline, CDR1 is SGHVS and CDR2 is FNYEAQ. Trimming shortened V by 0 bases and J by 5 bases, and 10 bases separated the two germline ends. The CDR3: CASSLASGKTEAFF. DNA of the CDR3: TGTGCCAGCAGCTTAGCTTCCGGGAAAACTGAAGCTTTCTTT.

This clonotype turned up a few times. The chain uses TRBV20-1 and TRBJ2-3; D uncertain. Germline lookup yields CDR1 DFQATT and CDR2 SNEGSKA (reference sequence). This CDR3 has 15 residues. V lost 0 bases, J lost 2 bases, and 12 bases lay in between. CDR3 sequence: CSARDIDAATDTQYF. CDR3 sequence (DNA): TGCAGTGCTAGAGACATAGACGCTGCCACAGATACGCAGTATTTT.

This clonotype was seen only a few times. The gene calls are TRBV4-3 and TRBJ1-1; TRBD1 might be the D (5 bases). Per the germline V gene, CDR1 is LGHNA and CDR2 is YSLEER. The V gene lost 0 bases and the J gene lost 3 bases, with 14 bases spanning the gap. The CDR3 is 16 residues long. CDR3 nucleotides: TGCGCCAGCAGCCAAGATTGGGCAGGGTGGGACACTGAAGCTTTCTTT. Translation gives CASSQDWAGWDTEAFF.

The V call is TRBV7-2, the J call TRBJ1-1, with unresolved D. This CDR3 spans 15 amino acids. Germline V lookup: CDR1 SGHTA, CDR2 FQGNSA. V was clipped by 2 bases and J by 6 bases, with 16 bases between them. The CDR3 sequence: CASSLSSGSRAEAFF. CDR3 nucleotides: TGTGCCAGCAGCTTATCCTCCGGGTCGAGGGCTGAAGCTTTCTTT.

The chain recombines TRBV18 with TRBJ2-7; 11 positions match TRBD1. With V trimmed by 2 bases and J by 2 bases, 5 bases remained unmatched. The CDR3 length is 16 residues. CDR1 is KGHSH and CDR2 is LQKENI in the germline V gene. The CDR3 DNA reads as TGTGCCAGCTCACCAGAGTGGACAGGGGGCGCCTACGAGCAGTACGTC. Protein: CASSPEWTGGAYEQYV.

In this sample, this clonotype turned up a few times. J is TRBJ2-7 and V is TRBV2; unclear D gene. V lost 1 base to trimming and J lost 5 bases, with 3 bases between them. Germline-derived CDR1 and CDR2 are SNHLY and FYNNEI. The CDR3 length is 11 residues. CDR3 DNA: TGTGCCAGCAGTGAAGTCAACGAGCAGTACGTC. Its translation is CASSEVNEQYV.

The table lists this clonotype with many counts. This sequence joins TRBV12-3 or TRBV12-4 and TRBJ1-3; D is unresolved. The V and J ends lost 1 base and 0 bases respectively, with 13 bases between them. This CDR3 is 17 amino acids long. The CDR3 DNA reads as TGTGCCAGCAGTTTAGGGGGTCACCTGTTCTCTGGAAACACCATATATTTT. This gives the protein CASSLGGHLFSGNTIYF.

The chain has TRBV4-3 and TRBJ1-4; TRBD1 aligns across 9 bases. The CDR3 loop spans 15 amino acids. The germline V gene has CDR1 LGHNA and CDR2 YSLEER. V lost 1 base and J lost 8; bases outside the gene matches: 5. The CDR3 spells CASSQAGQGIEKLFF. CDR3 nucleotide sequence: TGCGCCAGCAGCCAAGCGGGACAGGGTATAGAAAAACTGTTTTTT.